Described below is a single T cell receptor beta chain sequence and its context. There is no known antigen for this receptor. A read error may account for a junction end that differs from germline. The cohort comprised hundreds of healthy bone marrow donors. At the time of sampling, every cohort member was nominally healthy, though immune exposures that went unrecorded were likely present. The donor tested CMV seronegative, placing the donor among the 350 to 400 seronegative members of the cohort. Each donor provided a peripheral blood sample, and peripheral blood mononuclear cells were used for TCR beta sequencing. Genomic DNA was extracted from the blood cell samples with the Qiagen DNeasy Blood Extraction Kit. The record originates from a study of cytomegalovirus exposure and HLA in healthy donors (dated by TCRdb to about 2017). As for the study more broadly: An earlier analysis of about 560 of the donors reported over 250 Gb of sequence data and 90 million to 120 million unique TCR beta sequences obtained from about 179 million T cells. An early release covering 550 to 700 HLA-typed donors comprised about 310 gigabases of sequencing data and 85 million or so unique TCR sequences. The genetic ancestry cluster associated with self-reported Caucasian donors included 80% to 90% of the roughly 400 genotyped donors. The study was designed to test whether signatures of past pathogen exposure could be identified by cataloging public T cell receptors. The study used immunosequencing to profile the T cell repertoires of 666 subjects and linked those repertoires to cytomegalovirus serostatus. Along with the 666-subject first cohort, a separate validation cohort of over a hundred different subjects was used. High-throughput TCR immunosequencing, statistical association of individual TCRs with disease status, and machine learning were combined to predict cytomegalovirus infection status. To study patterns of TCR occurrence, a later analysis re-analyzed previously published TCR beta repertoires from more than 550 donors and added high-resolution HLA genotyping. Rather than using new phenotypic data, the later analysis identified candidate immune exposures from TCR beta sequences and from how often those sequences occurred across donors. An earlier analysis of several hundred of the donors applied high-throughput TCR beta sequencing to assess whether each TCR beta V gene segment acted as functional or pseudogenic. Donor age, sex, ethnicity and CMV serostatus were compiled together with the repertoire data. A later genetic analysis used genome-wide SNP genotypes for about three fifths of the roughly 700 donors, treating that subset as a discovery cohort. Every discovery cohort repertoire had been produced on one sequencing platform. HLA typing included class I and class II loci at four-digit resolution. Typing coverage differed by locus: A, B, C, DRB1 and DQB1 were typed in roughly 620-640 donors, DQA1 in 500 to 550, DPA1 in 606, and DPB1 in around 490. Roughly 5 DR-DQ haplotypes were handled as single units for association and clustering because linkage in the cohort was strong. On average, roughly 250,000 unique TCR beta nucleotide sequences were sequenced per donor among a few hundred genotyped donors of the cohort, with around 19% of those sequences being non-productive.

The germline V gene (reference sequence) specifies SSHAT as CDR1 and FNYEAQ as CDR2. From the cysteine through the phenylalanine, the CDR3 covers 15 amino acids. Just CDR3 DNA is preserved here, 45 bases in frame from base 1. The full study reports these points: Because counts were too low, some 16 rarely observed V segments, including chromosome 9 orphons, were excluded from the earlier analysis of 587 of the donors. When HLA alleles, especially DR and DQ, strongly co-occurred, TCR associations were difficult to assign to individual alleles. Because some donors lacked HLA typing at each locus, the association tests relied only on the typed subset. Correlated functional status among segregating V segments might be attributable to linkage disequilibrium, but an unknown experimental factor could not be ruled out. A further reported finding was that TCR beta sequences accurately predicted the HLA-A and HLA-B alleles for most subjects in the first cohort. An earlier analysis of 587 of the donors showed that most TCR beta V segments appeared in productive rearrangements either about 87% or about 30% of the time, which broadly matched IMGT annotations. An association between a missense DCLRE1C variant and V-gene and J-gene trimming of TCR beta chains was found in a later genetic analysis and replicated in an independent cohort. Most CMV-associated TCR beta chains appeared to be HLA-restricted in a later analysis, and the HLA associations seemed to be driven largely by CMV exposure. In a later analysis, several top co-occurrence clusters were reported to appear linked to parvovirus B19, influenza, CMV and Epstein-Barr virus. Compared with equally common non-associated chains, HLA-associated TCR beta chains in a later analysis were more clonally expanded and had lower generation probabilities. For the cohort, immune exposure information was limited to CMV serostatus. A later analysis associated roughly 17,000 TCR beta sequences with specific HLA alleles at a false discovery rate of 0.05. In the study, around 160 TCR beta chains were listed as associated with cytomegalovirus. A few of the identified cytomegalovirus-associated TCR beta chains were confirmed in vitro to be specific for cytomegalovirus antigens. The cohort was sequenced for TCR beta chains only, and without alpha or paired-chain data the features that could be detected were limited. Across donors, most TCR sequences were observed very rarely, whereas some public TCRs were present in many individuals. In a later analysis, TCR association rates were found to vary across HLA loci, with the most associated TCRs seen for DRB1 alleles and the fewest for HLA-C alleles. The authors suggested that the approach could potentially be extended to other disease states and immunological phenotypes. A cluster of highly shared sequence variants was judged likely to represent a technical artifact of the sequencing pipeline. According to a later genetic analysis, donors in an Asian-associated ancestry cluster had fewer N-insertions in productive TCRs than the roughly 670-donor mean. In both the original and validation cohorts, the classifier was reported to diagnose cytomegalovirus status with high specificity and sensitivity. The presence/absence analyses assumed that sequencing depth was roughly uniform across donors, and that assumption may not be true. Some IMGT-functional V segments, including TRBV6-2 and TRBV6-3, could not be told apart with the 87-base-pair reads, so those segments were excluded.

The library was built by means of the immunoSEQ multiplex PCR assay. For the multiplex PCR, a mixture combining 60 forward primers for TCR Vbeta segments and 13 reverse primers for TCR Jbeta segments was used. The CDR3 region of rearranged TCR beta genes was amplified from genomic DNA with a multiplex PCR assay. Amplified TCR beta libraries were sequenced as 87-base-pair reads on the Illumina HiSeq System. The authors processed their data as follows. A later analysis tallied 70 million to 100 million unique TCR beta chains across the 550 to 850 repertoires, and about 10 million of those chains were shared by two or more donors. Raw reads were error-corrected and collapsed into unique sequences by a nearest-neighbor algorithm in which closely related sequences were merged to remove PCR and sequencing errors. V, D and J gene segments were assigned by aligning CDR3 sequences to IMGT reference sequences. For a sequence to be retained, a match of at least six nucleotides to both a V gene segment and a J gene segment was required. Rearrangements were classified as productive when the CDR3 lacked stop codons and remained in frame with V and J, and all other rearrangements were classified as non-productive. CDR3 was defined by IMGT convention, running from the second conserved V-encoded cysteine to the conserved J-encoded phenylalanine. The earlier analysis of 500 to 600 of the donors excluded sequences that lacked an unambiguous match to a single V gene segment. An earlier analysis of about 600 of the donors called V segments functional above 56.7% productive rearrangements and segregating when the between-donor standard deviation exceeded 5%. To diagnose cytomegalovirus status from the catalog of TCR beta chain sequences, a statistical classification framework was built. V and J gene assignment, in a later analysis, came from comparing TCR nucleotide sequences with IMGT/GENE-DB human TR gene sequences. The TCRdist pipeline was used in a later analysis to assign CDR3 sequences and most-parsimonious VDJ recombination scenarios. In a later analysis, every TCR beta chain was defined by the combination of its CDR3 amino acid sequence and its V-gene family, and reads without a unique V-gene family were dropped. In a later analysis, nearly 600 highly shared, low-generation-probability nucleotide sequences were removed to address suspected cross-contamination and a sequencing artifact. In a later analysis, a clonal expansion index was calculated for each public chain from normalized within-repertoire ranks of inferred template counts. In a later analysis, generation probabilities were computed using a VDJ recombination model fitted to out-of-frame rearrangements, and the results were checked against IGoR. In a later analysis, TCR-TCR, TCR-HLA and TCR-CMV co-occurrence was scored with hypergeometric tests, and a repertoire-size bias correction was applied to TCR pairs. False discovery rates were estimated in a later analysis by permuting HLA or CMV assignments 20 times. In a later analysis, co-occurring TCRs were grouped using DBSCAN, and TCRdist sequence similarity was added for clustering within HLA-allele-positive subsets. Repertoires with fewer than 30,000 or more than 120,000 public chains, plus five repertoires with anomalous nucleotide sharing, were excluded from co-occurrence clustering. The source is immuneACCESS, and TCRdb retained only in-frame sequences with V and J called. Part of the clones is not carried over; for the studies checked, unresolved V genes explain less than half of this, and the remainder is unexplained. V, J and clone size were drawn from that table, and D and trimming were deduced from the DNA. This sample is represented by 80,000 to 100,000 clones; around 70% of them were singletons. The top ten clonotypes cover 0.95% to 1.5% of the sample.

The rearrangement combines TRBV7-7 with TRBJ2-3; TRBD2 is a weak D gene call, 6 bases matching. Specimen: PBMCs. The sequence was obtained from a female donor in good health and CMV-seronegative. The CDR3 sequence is CASSLGGVEPDTQYF. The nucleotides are TGTGCTAGCAGCTTAGGCGGGGTGGAGCCAGATACGCAGTATTTT.